This T cell receptor (beta chain) comes out of a study of neurological immune-mediated disorders. This clonotype was detected a few times. Its antigen remains unknown. Unmatched junction bases numbered 1, after V lost 4 bases and J lost 5 bases. CDR3 size: 13 residues. Germline V gene sequence: CDR1 LGHNA, CDR2 YNFKEQ. Synthesis of cDNA was accomplished via 5'RACE employing 10-nucleotide random UMIs. The yield of each sequencing run was over 160 million TCR-beta sequences from 15-18 subjects. TCRdb reanalysed the 5' RACE reads using MiXCR and keeps one entry per CDR3 protein. In the table there are 45,000 to 55,000 distinct CDR3 sequences, about a tenth of which are singletons. Study-level findings and limits: The study found the most TCR clonal expansion in HTLV-1-associated myelopathy and the least in multiple sclerosis, below healthy controls.

The receptor was isolated from a woman in her thirties or forties with HTLV-1-associated myelopathy (HAM/TSP). J is TRBJ2-3 and V is TRBV4-2; 9 positions agree with TRBD1. The sequencing sample was made of PBMCs. CDR3 loop: CASSRDREDTQYF. The CDR3 nucleotides are TGTGCCAGCAGCCGGGACAGGGAAGATACGCAGTATTTT.